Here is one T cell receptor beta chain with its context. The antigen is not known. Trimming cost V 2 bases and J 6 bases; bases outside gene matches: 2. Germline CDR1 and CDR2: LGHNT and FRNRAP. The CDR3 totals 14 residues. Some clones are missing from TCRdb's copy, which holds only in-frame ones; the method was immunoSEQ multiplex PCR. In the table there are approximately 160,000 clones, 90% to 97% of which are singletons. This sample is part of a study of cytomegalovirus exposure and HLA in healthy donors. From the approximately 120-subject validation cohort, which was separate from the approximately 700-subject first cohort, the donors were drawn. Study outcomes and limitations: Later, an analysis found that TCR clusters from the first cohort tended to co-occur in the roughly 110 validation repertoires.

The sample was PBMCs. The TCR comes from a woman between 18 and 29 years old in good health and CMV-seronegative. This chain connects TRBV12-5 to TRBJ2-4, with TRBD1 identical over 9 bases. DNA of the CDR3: TGTGCTAGTGGTTTGTGGACAGGGGCAAACATTCAGTACTTC. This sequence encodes CASGLWTGANIQYF.